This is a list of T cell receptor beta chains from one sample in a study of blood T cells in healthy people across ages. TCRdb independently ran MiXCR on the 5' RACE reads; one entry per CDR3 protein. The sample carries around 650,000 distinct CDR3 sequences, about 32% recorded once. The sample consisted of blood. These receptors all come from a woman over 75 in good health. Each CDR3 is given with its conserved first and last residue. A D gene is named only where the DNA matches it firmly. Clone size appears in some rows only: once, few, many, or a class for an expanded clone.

CDR3: CASSVALGGVQETQYF; DNA: TGTGCCAGCAGCGTAGCTTTGGGGGGGGTGCAAGAGACCCAGTACTTC; J: TRBJ2-5; V: TRBV9; D: TRBD2; size: many
CDR3: CATSRVDSYNSPLHF; DNA: TGTGCCACCAGCAGAGTGGACAGTTATAATTCACCCCTCCACTTT; J: TRBJ1-6; V: TRBV15; D: NA; size: many
CDR3: CASSSQGREQYF; DNA: TGTGCCAGCAGTTCTCAGGGACGCGAGCAGTACTTC; J: TRBJ2-7; V: TRBV6-6; D: NA; size: many
CDR3: CATSASNRAPRYGYTF; DNA: TGTGCCACCAGCGCATCAAACAGGGCACCACGGTATGGCTACACCTTC; J: TRBJ1-2; V: TRBV15; D: NA; size: many
CDR3: CAWGRGGGTDTQYF; DNA: TGTGCCTGGGGAAGGGGGGGCGGCACAGATACGCAGTATTTT; J: TRBJ2-3; V: TRBV30; D: NA; size: few
CDR3: CASSIARDSGETQYF; DNA: TGTGCCAGTAGTATAGCGAGAGATTCTGGTGAGACCCAGTACTTC; J: TRBJ2-5; V: TRBV19; D: NA; size: many
CDR3: CASSREAGAWDTGELFF; DNA: TGTGCCAGCAGCCGCGAGGCGGGGGCATGGGACACCGGGGAGCTGTTTTTT; J: TRBJ2-2; V: TRBV5-4; D: NA; size: NA
CDR3: CASSTPGRTYEQYF; DNA: TGTGCCAGCAGTACCCCGGGACGGACTTACGAGCAGTACTTC; J: TRBJ2-7; V: TRBV6-2/TRBV6-3; D: NA; size: many
CDR3: CASSQDAHRGLRSYEQYF; DNA: TGCGCCAGCAGCCAAGATGCTCACAGGGGATTAAGGTCCTACGAGCAGTACTTC; J: TRBJ2-7; V: TRBV4-3; D: TRBD1; size: NA
CDR3: CASSLSSGRVVEQFF; DNA: TGTGCCAGCAGCTTAAGTAGCGGGAGGGTTGTTGAGCAGTTCTTC; J: TRBJ2-1; V: TRBV11-3; D: TRBD2; size: few
CDR3: CSVELGNYEQYF; DNA: TGCAGCGTTGAGCTAGGGAACTACGAGCAGTACTTC; J: TRBJ2-7; V: TRBV29-1; D: NA; size: many
CDR3: CASSLAATYGYTF; DNA: TGTGCCAGCAGCTTAGCAGCGACCTACGGCTACACCTTC; J: TRBJ1-2; V: TRBV7-2; D: NA; size: NA
CDR3: CASSTGGAQYF; DNA: TGTGCCAGTTCTACAGGGGGCGCGCAGTACTTC; J: TRBJ2-7; V: TRBV27; D: TRBD1; size: many
CDR3: CSVRGSSGANVLTF; DNA: TGCAGCGTCCGAGGTTCCTCTGGGGCCAACGTCCTGACTTTC; J: TRBJ2-6; V: TRBV29-1; D: NA; size: NA
CDR3: CSARTTGGYGYTF; DNA: TGCAGTGCGAGAACGACAGGGGGCTATGGCTACACCTTC; J: TRBJ1-2; V: TRBV20-1; D: TRBD1; size: few
CDR3: CSAREGRLYEQYF; DNA: TGCAGTGCTAGAGAGGGCCGGCTCTACGAGCAGTACTTC; J: TRBJ2-7; V: TRBV20-1; D: NA; size: many
CDR3: CASSYSRDYGYTF; DNA: TGTGCCAGCAGTTACTCCAGGGACTATGGCTACACCTTC; J: TRBJ1-2; V: TRBV6-2/TRBV6-3; D: NA; size: many
CDR3: CSAIQGGWTEAFF; DNA: TGCAGTGCTATCCAAGGGGGCTGGACTGAAGCTTTCTTT; J: TRBJ1-1; V: TRBV20-1; D: TRBD1; size: many
CDR3: CASSLLQGRHEQYF; DNA: TGTGCCAGCAGTTTATTACAGGGACGGCACGAGCAGTACTTC; J: TRBJ2-7; V: TRBV28; D: NA; size: many
CDR3: CASSLGGSGGLMSTDTQYF; DNA: TGTGCCAGCAGCTTAGGGGGTAGCGGGGGCCTAATGAGCACAGATACGCAGTATTTT; J: TRBJ2-3; V: TRBV7-2; D: TRBD2; size: NA
CDR3: CSAGRGGIYNEQFF; DNA: TGCAGTGCTGGGAGGGGGGGTATTTACAATGAGCAGTTCTTC; J: TRBJ2-1; V: TRBV20-1; D: NA; size: NA
CDR3: CASSAGDLSSYEQYF; DNA: TGTGCCAGCAGCGCAGGGGATCTTAGCTCCTACGAGCAGTACTTC; J: TRBJ2-7; V: TRBV9; D: NA; size: many
CDR3: CASRKDRGSYNEQFF; DNA: TGTGCCAGCAGAAAGGACAGGGGGTCCTACAATGAGCAGTTCTTC; J: TRBJ2-1; V: TRBV12-3/TRBV12-4; D: TRBD1; size: many